This is a list of T cell receptor beta chains from one sample in a study of cytomegalovirus exposure and HLA in healthy donors. The method was immunoSEQ multiplex PCR; TCRdb's version includes in-frame clones alone and lacks a portion of them. This sample carries 150,000 to 200,000 clones, about four fifths of them seen once, and the ten largest clones take 1.5% to 2%. Material: PBMCs. The origin of the receptors is a woman in her forties or fifties in good health and CMV-seronegative. The CDR3 runs from the conserved cysteine through the conserved F or W. The D gene is left open where the match is weak.

j_gene	v_gene	d_gene	CDR3aa
TRBJ1-1	TRBV10-3	TRBD1	CAIRFDQGAQGEAFF
TRBJ1-1	TRBV18	TRBD1	CASSPGTGFTEAFF
TRBJ2-1	TRBV6-5	NA	CASSSEGHTYNEQFF
TRBJ1-3	TRBV19	NA	CASSTTGTSGNTIYF
TRBJ2-5	TRBV11-3	NA	CASSSTLRETQYF
TRBJ2-2	TRBV7-2	NA	CASSHTSSGELFF
TRBJ2-3	TRBV5-1	NA	CASSLVTSQGGEQYF
TRBJ2-3	TRBV9	TRBD2	CASSVEAGGRTDTQYF
TRBJ2-1	TRBV30	TRBD2	CAWSRGSGGAGEQFF
TRBJ1-2	TRBV6-6	NA	CASSAPGAGYGYTF
TRBJ2-1	TRBV14	TRBD1	CASSPTGMLSEQFF
TRBJ1-1	TRBV29-1	NA	CSVAMNTEAFF
TRBJ2-7	TRBV2	NA	CASSGAGTYEQYF
TRBJ1-1	TRBV6-1	TRBD1	CASSNKQGGTEAFF
TRBJ1-1	TRBV7-9	NA	CASSSLRGTEAFF
TRBJ2-7	TRBV27	TRBD2	CASSYRTSGSHEQYF
TRBJ1-6	TRBV6-5	TRBD1	CASRTGGAGDSPLHF
TRBJ1-2	TRBV5-6	TRBD1	CASSWTGLEGYTF
TRBJ2-7	TRBV7-2	TRBD1	CASSMDRARFYEQYF
TRBJ1-2	TRBV9	TRBD1	CASSGISYRGANYGYTF
TRBJ1-2	TRBV19	NA	CASRSGGSRGYTF
TRBJ2-2	TRBV7-3	TRBD2	CASSLKGGTGELFF